This T cell receptor beta chain was found in a study of cytomegalovirus exposure and HLA in healthy donors. The PCR contained 60 Vbeta and 13 Jbeta primers. Method: immunoSEQ multiplex PCR; TCRdb's copy keeps in-frame clones and lacks some. The data show roughly 100,000 clones, approximately 69% seen once. In germline, CDR1 is LNHDA, CDR2 SQIVND (reference sequence). The CDR3 extends over 14 amino acids. The germline V and J ends were trimmed by 3 bases and 5 bases, with 11 bases remaining between them. The sample consisted of PBMCs. The chain joins TRBV19 to TRBJ1-5; weak D call: TRBD1 (5 bases). This receptor was identified in a man aged 25-40 years in good health and CMV-seronegative. In nucleotides, the CDR3 is TGTGCCAGTAGTATTGGGGGAGGGGATCAGCCCCAGCATTTT. This sequence encodes CASSIGGGDQPQHF.